These T cell receptor beta chains were read from a single sample in a study of PD-1 blockade in classical Hodgkin lymphoma. Measured with immunoSEQ multiplex PCR; TCRdb has only the in-frame clones, and not every one. This table holds over 15,000 clones, more than 75% found once. The sample here was peripheral blood mononuclear cells (PBMCs), taken before the second cycle of nivolumab. These receptors were collected from a human donor with classical Hodgkin lymphoma. Each CDR3 is given with its conserved first and last residue. Fields, in order: D gene, clone size, V gene, J gene, CDR3 DNA, CDR3 protein. The D gene is left open where the match is weak. Clone size, where shown, is once, few, many, or a class for clones that have expanded.

D gene: -; clone size: -; V gene: TRBV5-5; J gene: TRBJ2-4; CDR3 DNA: TGTGCCAGCAGCCCCAGGGATCCCAAAAACATTCAGTACTTC; CDR3 protein: CASSPRDPKNIQYF
D gene: -; clone size: once; V gene: TRBV2; J gene: TRBJ2-7; CDR3 DNA: TGTGCCAGCTTGCGGCAGATCTCCTACGAGCAGTACTTC; CDR3 protein: CASLRQISYEQYF
D gene: TRBD2; clone size: -; V gene: TRBV29-1; J gene: TRBJ2-1; CDR3 DNA: TGCAGCGTTGACACTAGCGGGAGTCATGGTAGCGGCAATGAGCAGTTCTTC; CDR3 protein: CSVDTSGSHGSGNEQFF
D gene: -; clone size: -; V gene: TRBV4-3; J gene: TRBJ2-1; CDR3 DNA: TGCGCCAGCAGCCAAGGGTTCGACTCCTACAATGAGCAGTTCTTC; CDR3 protein: CASSQGFDSYNEQFF
D gene: TRBD2; clone size: -; V gene: TRBV27; J gene: TRBJ2-7; CDR3 DNA: TGTGCCAGCAGTTTATCGGGGACTAGCGGGATATACGAGCAGTACTTC; CDR3 protein: CASSLSGTSGIYEQYF
D gene: -; clone size: once; V gene: TRBV11-2; J gene: TRBJ2-7; CDR3 DNA: TGTGCCAGCAGCCCACTAGCAGGAAGGAACGAGCAGTACTTC; CDR3 protein: CASSPLAGRNEQYF
D gene: TRBD1; clone size: -; V gene: TRBV18; J gene: TRBJ2-7; CDR3 DNA: TGTGCCAGCTCACCCTCGACAGGGAGCCGCTACGAGCAGTACTTC; CDR3 protein: CASSPSTGSRYEQYF
D gene: TRBD2; clone size: -; V gene: TRBV10-2; J gene: TRBJ2-7; CDR3 DNA: TGCGCCAGCACTGCTAGCGGGAGCAGGGCCTACGAGCAGTACTTC; CDR3 protein: CASTASGSRAYEQYF
D gene: TRBD2; clone size: -; V gene: TRBV27; J gene: TRBJ2-2; CDR3 DNA: TGTGCCAGCAGCCCACCGCAGGATGCGCGGGAGTCTAACACCGGGGAGCTGTTTTTT; CDR3 protein: CASSPPQDARESNTGELFF
D gene: TRBD2; clone size: -; V gene: TRBV19; J gene: TRBJ2-3; CDR3 DNA: TGTGCCAGTAGTACAGCGGGAGCGGCAGATACGCAGTATTTT; CDR3 protein: CASSTAGAADTQYF
D gene: TRBD1; clone size: -; V gene: TRBV10-3; J gene: TRBJ1-6; CDR3 DNA: TGTGCCATCAGTCCTGGACAGGGGAATTCACCCCTCCACTTT; CDR3 protein: CAISPGQGNSPLHF
D gene: -; clone size: -; V gene: TRBV12-5; J gene: TRBJ1-2; CDR3 DNA: TGTGCTAGTGGTTTGGTACGGGCAGTCTATGGCTACACCTTC; CDR3 protein: CASGLVRAVYGYTF
D gene: -; clone size: -; V gene: TRBV13; J gene: TRBJ2-2; CDR3 DNA: TGTGCCAGCAGCTTCAAGCGGGCGAACACCGGGGAGCTGTTTTTT; CDR3 protein: CASSFKRANTGELFF
D gene: TRBD1; clone size: -; V gene: TRBV19; J gene: TRBJ2-1; CDR3 DNA: TGTGCCAGTAGTAAAGGAACAGGGGGGTTCAATGAGCAGTTCTTC; CDR3 protein: CASSKGTGGFNEQFF
D gene: -; clone size: -; V gene: TRBV28; J gene: TRBJ1-4; CDR3 DNA: TGTGCCAGCAGCGGGTCAACTAAAGAAAAACTGTTTTTT; CDR3 protein: CASSGSTKEKLFF
D gene: -; clone size: -; V gene: TRBV5-1; J gene: TRBJ2-2; CDR3 DNA: TGCGCCAGCAGCTACGGAACCGGGGAGCTGTTTTTT; CDR3 protein: CASSYGTGELFF
D gene: TRBD1; clone size: -; V gene: TRBV28; J gene: TRBJ1-3; CDR3 DNA: TGTGCCAGCAGTCAATGGGGGACAGGCCCAATCTACTCTGGAAACACCATATATTTT; CDR3 protein: CASSQWGTGPIYSGNTIYF
D gene: TRBD1; clone size: -; V gene: TRBV29-1; J gene: TRBJ2-2; CDR3 DNA: TGCAGCGTGGACGACAGGGCCACCGGGGAGCTGTTTTTT; CDR3 protein: CSVDDRATGELFF
D gene: -; clone size: -; V gene: TRBV27; J gene: TRBJ2-1; CDR3 DNA: TGTGCCAGCAGTTTAACTATAGGGAGCATAAGTAAATTGGAGCAGTTCTTC; CDR3 protein: CASSLTIGSISKLEQFF
D gene: -; clone size: -; V gene: TRBV6-5; J gene: TRBJ2-3; CDR3 DNA: TGTGCCAGCAGTGAAACAGGGACGAATACGCAGTATTTT; CDR3 protein: CASSETGTNTQYF
D gene: -; clone size: -; V gene: TRBV7-9; J gene: TRBJ1-3; CDR3 DNA: TGTGCCAGCAGCAACTGGACAGCACGCTCTGGAAACACCATATATTTT; CDR3 protein: CASSNWTARSGNTIYF
D gene: -; clone size: few; V gene: TRBV10-1; J gene: TRBJ2-1; CDR3 DNA: TGCGCCAGCAGTGAGTCGCTAGCCGCCATGTGGTTCTTC; CDR3 protein: CASSESLAAMWFF
D gene: -; clone size: -; V gene: TRBV7-9; J gene: TRBJ1-4; CDR3 DNA: TGTGCCAGCAGCTGGAGGGAGTCTAATGAAAAACTGTTTTTT; CDR3 protein: CASSWRESNEKLFF
D gene: -; clone size: -; V gene: TRBV4-3; J gene: TRBJ1-1; CDR3 DNA: TGCGCCAGCAGCCCTAATTGGGTCAGATCGACCCCTGAAGCTTTCTTT; CDR3 protein: CASSPNWVRSTPEAFF
D gene: -; clone size: -; V gene: TRBV11-3; J gene: TRBJ2-1; CDR3 DNA: TGTGCCAGCAGCACCCAGACGGGTGAGCAGTTCTTC; CDR3 protein: CASSTQTGEQFF
D gene: -; clone size: few; V gene: TRBV14; J gene: TRBJ2-3; CDR3 DNA: TGTGCCAGCAGCCAAGGGGACCGCACAGATACGCAGTATTTT; CDR3 protein: CASSQGDRTDTQYF
D gene: -; clone size: -; V gene: TRBV6-6; J gene: TRBJ1-1; CDR3 DNA: TGTGCCAGCAGTTACCCAACAGAGGCTTTCTTT; CDR3 protein: CASSYPTEAFF
D gene: -; clone size: few; V gene: TRBV9; J gene: TRBJ2-7; CDR3 DNA: TGTGCCAGCAGCGTATCCTGGGGAGGCACCGAGCAGTACTTC; CDR3 protein: CASSVSWGGTEQYF
D gene: -; clone size: -; V gene: TRBV7-9; J gene: TRBJ2-1; CDR3 DNA: TGTGCCAGCAGCGACTACCACAATGAGCAGTTCTTC; CDR3 protein: CASSDYHNEQFF
D gene: -; clone size: once; V gene: TRBV15; J gene: TRBJ2-1; CDR3 DNA: TGTGCCACCAGCAGAGATTTGCCATCCTACAATGAGCAGTTCTTC; CDR3 protein: CATSRDLPSYNEQFF
D gene: -; clone size: -; V gene: TRBV4-2; J gene: TRBJ2-1; CDR3 DNA: TGTGCCAGCAGCCAAGTTCCAGCTGGTTATAATGAGCAGTTCTTC; CDR3 protein: CASSQVPAGYNEQFF
D gene: TRBD1; clone size: -; V gene: TRBV6-5; J gene: TRBJ1-6; CDR3 DNA: TGTGCCAGCAGGGTACAGGGGGCAGATAATTCACCCCTCCACTTT; CDR3 protein: CASRVQGADNSPLHF
D gene: -; clone size: -; V gene: TRBV21-1; J gene: TRBJ2-2; CDR3 DNA: TGTGCCAGCGAGGACAGGGGGCATGGGTACACCGGGGAGCTGTTTTTT; CDR3 protein: CASEDRGHGYTGELFF
D gene: -; clone size: few; V gene: TRBV4-3; J gene: TRBJ1-5; CDR3 DNA: TGCGCCAGCAGCCCTTCCCGAAGCAGCAATCAGCCCCAGCATTTT; CDR3 protein: CASSPSRSSNQPQHF
D gene: TRBD2; clone size: -; V gene: TRBV2; J gene: TRBJ2-1; CDR3 DNA: TGTGCCAGCAGTGTTCAAGGGACTAGCGCCTACAATGAGCAGTTCTTC; CDR3 protein: CASSVQGTSAYNEQFF
D gene: -; clone size: -; V gene: TRBV18; J gene: TRBJ1-4; CDR3 DNA: TGTGCCAGCTCACCACCGACTAATGAAAAACTGTTTTTT; CDR3 protein: CASSPPTNEKLFF
D gene: TRBD1; clone size: -; V gene: TRBV4-3; J gene: TRBJ1-4; CDR3 DNA: TGCGCCAGCAGCCAAGGGCTCAACAGGGGCAATGAAAAACTGTTTTTT; CDR3 protein: CASSQGLNRGNEKLFF
D gene: TRBD1; clone size: -; V gene: TRBV6-6; J gene: TRBJ1-1; CDR3 DNA: TGTGCCAGCAGTTCGCCTACAGGGGGCTACACTGAAGCTTTCTTT; CDR3 protein: CASSSPTGGYTEAFF